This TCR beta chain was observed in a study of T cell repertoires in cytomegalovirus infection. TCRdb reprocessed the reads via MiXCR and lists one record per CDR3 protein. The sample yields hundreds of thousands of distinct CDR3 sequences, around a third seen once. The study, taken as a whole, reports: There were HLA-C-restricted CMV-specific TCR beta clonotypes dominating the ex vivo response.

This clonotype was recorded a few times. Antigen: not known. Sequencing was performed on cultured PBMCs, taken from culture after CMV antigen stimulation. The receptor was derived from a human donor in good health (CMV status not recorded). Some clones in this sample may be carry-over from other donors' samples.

The CDR3 nucleotides read TGTGCCAGCAGCTTGGTTGGGAAGGACGGGGAGCTGTTTTTT. Amino acids: CASSLVGKDGELFF. This sequence joins TRBV5-6 and TRBJ2-2; D is unresolved. The germline V and J ends were trimmed by 0 bases and 7 bases, with 10 bases remaining between them. The CDR3 length is 14 residues. The germline V gene has CDR1 SGHDT and CDR2 YYEEEE.